The clone carrying this TCR beta chain was counted at least ten times. Antigen: not known. The length of the CDR3 is 14 residues. V lost 1 base and J lost 1, with 6 bases in between. Germline values: CDR1 SGHVS, CDR2 FNYEAQ. These data belong to a study of T cell repertoires in cytomegalovirus infection. Study summary: It was recently identified HLA-C-restricted and well-studied HLA-B-restricted CMV epitopes that the study used. It can be stated that public TCR beta signatures indicated CMV infection as well as a matching HLA type. Study-level results: Cumulated frequencies of public TCR beta families served to identify carriers of CMV plus the relevant HLA.

TCRdb re-analysed the reads in MiXCR, keeping a single row per CDR3 protein. Of under 350,000 distinct CDR3 sequences in the sample, around 20% were seen once. The material was cultured PBMCs, obtained from culture after CMV antigen stimulation. The chain combines TRBV7-6 with TRBJ2-3, with unresolved D. This TCR came from a human donor in good health (CMV status not recorded). Some clones in this sample may be carry-over from other donors' samples. CDR3 loop: CASSLDQGTDTQYF. CDR3 DNA sequence: TGTGCCAGCAGCTTAGACCAGGGCACAGATACGCAGTATTTT.